This entry is about one TCR beta chain. CDR1 is SQVTM and CDR2 is ANQGSEA in the germline V gene. V lost 7 bases to trimming and J lost 1 base, with 16 bases between them. The CDR3 covers 14 residues. This sample was taken from a study of blood T cell repertoires in COVID-19. Study details: Nucleic acid was either cDNA or gDNA, and it came from T cells, B-cell-depleted T cells, or PBMCs.

Per the authors' pipeline: The authors estimated nucleated cell counts from reference gene primer amplification. Using immunoSEQ multiplex PCR, the repertoire was profiled, and TCRdb retains in-frame clones only, with some absent. The V and J calls and clone size come from that table; D and trimming were worked out from the DNA. The sample holds more than 110,000 clones; roughly 85% are singletons and the top ten take less than 3%. Source material: peripheral blood. This chain uses TRBV29-1 with TRBJ1-2, with D tentatively TRBD1 (6 bases). The source is a man in his fifties or sixties with acute or convalescent COVID-19. CDR3 region: CSAPVPGHNYGYTF. Written as DNA, the CDR3 is TGCAGCGCTCCGGTCCCGGGACATAACTATGGCTACACCTTC.